This T cell receptor (beta chain) is from a study of control samples from healthy donors and cancer patients. Some clones are missing from TCRdb's copy, which holds only in-frame ones; the method was immunoSEQ multiplex PCR. The sample has approximately 180,000 clones, about nine tenths seen once. The V end lost 5 bases, the J end lost 1 base, and 14 bases lay between the germline ends. Germline V gene data show CDR1 as MDHEN and CDR2 as SYDVKM. CDR3 length: 15 amino acids. This TCR was recovered from a woman aged 35 to 49 in good health. The rearrangement uses TRBV28 and TRBJ1-1, with D uncertain. Sample: blood. The CDR3 nucleotides are TGTGCCAGCAGTGGACCACTCGAAGCGAACACTGAAGCTTTCTTT. It translates to CASSGPLEANTEAFF.